This TCR beta chain was sequenced during a study of shared clonotypes between healthy human individuals. Findings and caveats of the study: Naive subsets generally exceeded memory subsets in estimated richness. A few donors showed sharing of 4.5% to 5% of naive CD4 clonotypes. The expectation was that sequencing depth would affect clonotype sharing among donors.

The germline V gene encodes CDR1 KGHSH and CDR2 LQKENI. After removal of 3 bases from V and 6 bases from J, the junction contained 6 bases not matched to a gene. This CDR3 comprises 15 residues. Generated by immunoSEQ multiplex PCR, the TCRdb table keeps only in-frame clones and is missing some. The sample shows roughly 170,000 clones, around 63% of them seen only once. For this clone: The antigen remains unidentified.

This clonotype was sampled from a man between 25 and 39 years old in good health. V and J are TRBV18 and TRBJ2-1; 9 nucleotides align to TRBD1. The sequencing sample was made of memory CD4+ T cells sorted from blood. The subset denotes: CD45RA-negative fraction. The DNA for the CDR3 is TGTGCCAGCTCACCCAGGACAGGGGCTCTCAATGAGCAGTTCTTC. Translating it yields CASSPRTGALNEQFF.